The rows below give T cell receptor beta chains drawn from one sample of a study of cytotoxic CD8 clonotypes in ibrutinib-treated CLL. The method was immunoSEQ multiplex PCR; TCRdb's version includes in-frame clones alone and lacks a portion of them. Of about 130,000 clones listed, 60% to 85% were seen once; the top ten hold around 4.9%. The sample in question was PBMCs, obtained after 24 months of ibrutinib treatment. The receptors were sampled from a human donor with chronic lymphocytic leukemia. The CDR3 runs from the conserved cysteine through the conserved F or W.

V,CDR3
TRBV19,CASSQGLQETQYF
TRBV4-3,CASSQGGAGTEAFF
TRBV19,CASSPQDRSWETQYF
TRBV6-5,CASSGWTGTYEQYF
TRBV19,CASTPLTGMGYTF
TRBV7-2,CASSLGGRENIQYF
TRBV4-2,CASSQAGTGWWGYEQYF
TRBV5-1,CASSFDRGTDTQYF
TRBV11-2,CASSLLSLAFF
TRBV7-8,CASSPMGGNTGELFF
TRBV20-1,CSAGTGNIQYF
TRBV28,CASSGSGANTGELFF
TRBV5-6,CASSFLGRNTEAFF
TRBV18,CASSPGAGEQYF
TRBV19,CASSMGHTRFYSNQPQHF
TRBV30,CAWSPSWETQYF
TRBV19,CASSIGIPAEAFF
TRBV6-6,CASSYLRGGTGELFF
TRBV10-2,CASHSGANVLTF
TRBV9,CASSVGVGQGADEQFF
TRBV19,CASSIGEPVYGYTF
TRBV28,CASNSGGSDTQYF
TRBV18,CASSPRTDEGYTF
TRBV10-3,CAISDPTSGGRRETQYF
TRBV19,CASSMGRAPGELFF
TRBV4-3,CASTPRVPSSYEQYF
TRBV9,CASSPTPGQGGGPNTEAFF
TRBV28,CASSTRGLNEKLFF
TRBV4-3,CASSPPLAPDTQYF
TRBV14,CASSQDLGVPLFF
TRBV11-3,CASSQGDPVVGEQFF
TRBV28,CASSLHPGSPNEKLFF
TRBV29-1,CSVERALGYGYTF
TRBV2,CASRADNQPQHF
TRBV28,CASSLAQGTPPEAFF
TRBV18,CASSRGGAYNEQFF
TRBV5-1,CASSLGGALGQETQYF
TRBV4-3,CASSQGGTASGANVLTF
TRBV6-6,CASRTGQGEFYEQYF
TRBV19,CASSPGGATYEQYF
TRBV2,CASSAQGTQGTEAFF
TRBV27,CASSPRESYGYTF
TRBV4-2,CASSPLGGGYNEQFF
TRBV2,CASSESNSLASGTDTQYF
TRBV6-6,CASSYGASGGRGTQYF
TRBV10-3,CAISEFGRGDTQYF
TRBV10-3,CAISESSAGGNTIYF
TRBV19,CASTGAELFF
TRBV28,CASSLPGQGARRPEAFF
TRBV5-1,CASSSLAGTGGPGELFF
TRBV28,CASSPGQLNEKLFF
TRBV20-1,CSARLGGYTF
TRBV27,CASSPGWDYGYTF
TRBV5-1,CASTGGAAGPSTDTQYF
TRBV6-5,CASALGPSSYNEQFF
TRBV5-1,CASSTGGGRAVDTQYF
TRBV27,CASSPGQRWTEAFF
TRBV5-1,CASGPGTHGGYTF